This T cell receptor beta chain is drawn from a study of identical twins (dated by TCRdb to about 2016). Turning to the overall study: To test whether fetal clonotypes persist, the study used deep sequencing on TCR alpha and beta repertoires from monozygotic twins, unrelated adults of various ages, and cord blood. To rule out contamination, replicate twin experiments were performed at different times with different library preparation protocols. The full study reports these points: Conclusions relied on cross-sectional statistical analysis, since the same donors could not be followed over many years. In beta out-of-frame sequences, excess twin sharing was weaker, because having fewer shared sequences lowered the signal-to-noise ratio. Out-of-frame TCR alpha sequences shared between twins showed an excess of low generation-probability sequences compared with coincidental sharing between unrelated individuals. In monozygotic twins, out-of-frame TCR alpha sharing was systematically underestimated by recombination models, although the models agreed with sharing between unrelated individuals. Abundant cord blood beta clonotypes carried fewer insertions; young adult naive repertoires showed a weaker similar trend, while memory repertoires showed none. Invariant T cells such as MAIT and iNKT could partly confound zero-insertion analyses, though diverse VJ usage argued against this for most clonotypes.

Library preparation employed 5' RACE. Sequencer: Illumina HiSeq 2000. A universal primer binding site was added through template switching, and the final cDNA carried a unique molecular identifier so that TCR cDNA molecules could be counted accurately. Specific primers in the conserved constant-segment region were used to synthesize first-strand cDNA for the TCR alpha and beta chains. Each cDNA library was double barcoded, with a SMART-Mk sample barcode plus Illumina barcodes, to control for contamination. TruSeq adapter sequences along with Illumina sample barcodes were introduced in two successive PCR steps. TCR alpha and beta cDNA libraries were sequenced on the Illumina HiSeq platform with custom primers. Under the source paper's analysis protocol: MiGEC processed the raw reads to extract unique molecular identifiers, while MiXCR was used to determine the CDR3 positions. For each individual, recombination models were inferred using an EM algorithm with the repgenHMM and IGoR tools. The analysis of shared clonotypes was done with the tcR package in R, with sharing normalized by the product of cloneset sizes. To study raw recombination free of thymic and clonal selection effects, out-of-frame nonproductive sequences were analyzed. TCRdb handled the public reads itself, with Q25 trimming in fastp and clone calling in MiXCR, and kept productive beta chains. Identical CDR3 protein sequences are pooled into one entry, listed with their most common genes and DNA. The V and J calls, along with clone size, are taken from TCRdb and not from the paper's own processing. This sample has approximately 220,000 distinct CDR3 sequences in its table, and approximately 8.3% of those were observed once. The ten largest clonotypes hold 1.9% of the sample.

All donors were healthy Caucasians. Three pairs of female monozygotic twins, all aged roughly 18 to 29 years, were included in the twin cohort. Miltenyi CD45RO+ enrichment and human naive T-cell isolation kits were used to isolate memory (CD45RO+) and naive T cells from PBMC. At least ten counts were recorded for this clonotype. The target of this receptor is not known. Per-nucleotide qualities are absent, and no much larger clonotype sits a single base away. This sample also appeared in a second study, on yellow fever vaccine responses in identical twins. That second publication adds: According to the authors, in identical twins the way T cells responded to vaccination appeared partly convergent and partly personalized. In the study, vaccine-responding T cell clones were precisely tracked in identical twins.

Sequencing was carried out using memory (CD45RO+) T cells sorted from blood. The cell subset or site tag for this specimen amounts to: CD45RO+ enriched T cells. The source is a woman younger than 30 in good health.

The CDR3: CASSQLGQGLGGYTF. DNA sequence: TGCGCCAGCAGCCAACTGGGACAGGGGCTTGGGGGCTACACCTTC. The rearranged chain carries TRBV4-1 and TRBJ1-2; 10 central nucleotides agree with TRBD1. The CDR3 numbers 15 residues from cysteine through phenylalanine. CDR3 DNA is the only sequence kept; it has 45 bases, read in frame from the first base. At the junction V is shortened by 2 bases and J by 8 bases; bases outside the gene matches: 8. Via the germline V gene, CDR1 is MGHRA and CDR2 YSYEKL.